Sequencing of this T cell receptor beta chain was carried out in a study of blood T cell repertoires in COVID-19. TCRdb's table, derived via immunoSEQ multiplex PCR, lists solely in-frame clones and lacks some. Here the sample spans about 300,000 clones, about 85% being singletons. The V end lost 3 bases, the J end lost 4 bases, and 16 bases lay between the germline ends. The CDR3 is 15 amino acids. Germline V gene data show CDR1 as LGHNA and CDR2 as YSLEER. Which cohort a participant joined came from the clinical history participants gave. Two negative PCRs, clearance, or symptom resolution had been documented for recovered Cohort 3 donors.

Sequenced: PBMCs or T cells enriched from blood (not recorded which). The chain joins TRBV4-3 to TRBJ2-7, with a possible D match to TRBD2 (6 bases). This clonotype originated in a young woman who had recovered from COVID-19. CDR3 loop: CASSQARTAGYEQYF. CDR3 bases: TGCGCCAGCAGCCAGGCCCGGACCGCGGGGTACGAGCAGTACTTC.